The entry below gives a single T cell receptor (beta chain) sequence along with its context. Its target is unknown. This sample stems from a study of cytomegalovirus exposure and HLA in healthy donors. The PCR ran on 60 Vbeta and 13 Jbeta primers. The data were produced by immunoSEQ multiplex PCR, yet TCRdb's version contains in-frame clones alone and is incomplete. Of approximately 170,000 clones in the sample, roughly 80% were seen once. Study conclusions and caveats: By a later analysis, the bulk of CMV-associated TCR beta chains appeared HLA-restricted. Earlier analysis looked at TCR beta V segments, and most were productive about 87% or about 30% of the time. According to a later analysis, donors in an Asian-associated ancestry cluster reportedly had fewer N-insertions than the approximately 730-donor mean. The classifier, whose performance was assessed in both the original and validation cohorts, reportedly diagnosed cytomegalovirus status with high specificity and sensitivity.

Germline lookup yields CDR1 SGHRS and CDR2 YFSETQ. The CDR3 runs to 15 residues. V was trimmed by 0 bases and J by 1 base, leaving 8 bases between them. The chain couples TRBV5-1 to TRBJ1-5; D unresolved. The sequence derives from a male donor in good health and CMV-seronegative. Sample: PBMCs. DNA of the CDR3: TGCGCCAGCAGCTTGGCCTCGGGAAGCAATCAGCCCCAGCATTTT. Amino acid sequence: CASSLASGSNQPQHF. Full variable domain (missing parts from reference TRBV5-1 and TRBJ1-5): KAGVTQTPRYLIKTRGQQVTLSCSPISGHRSVSWYQQTPGQGLQFLFEYFSETQRNKGNFPGRFSGRQFSNSRSEMNVSTLELGDSALYLCASSLASGSNQPQHFGDGTRLSIL.